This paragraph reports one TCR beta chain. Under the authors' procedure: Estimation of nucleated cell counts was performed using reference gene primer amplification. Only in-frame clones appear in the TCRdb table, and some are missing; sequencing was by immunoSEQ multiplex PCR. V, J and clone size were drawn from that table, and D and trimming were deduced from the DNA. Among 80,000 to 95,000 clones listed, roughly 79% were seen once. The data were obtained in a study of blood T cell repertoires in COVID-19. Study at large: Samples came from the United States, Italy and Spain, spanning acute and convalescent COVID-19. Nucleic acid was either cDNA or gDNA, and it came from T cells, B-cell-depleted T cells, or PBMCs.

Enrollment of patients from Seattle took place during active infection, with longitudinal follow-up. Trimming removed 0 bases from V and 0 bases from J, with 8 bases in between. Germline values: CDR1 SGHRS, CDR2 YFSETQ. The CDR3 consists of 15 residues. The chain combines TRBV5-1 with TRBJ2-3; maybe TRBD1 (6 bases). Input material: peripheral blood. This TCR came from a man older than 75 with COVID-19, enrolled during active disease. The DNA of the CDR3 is TGCGCCAGCAGCTTGGACAGGGTGAGCACAGATACGCAGTATTTT. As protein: CASSLDRVSTDTQYF. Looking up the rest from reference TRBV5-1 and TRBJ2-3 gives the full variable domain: KAGVTQTPRYLIKTRGQQVTLSCSPISGHRSVSWYQQTPGQGLQFLFEYFSETQRNKGNFPGRFSGRQFSNSRSEMNVSTLELGDSALYLCASSLDRVSTDTQYFGPGTRLTVL.